The rows below give T cell receptor beta chains drawn from one sample of a study of blood T cell repertoires in COVID-19. The protocol was immunoSEQ multiplex PCR, while the TCRdb copy is restricted to in-frame clones and leaves out a portion. The repertoire consists of under 80,000 clones, with around 89% occurring once and the leading ten covering roughly 1.5%. Sequencing was carried out using peripheral blood. Receptors originate from a human donor in a cohort sampled during active COVID-19. CDR3s include the opening cysteine and the closing phenylalanine or tryptophan. D genes are given only for firm matches. Clone size is not always given. Where it is, it says once, few, many or a class for expanded clones.

cdr3_length: 14; v_call: TRBV6-5; d_call: TRBD1; j_call: TRBJ2-5; clone_size: .; cdr3_nt: TGTGCCAGCAGGGGACAGACCAAACAAGAGACCCAGTACTTC; cdr3_aa: CASRGQTKQETQYF
cdr3_length: 15; v_call: TRBV5-6; d_call: TRBD2; j_call: TRBJ2-1; clone_size: .; cdr3_nt: TGTGCCAGCAGCTACGGACTAGCGCGACACAATGAGCAGTTCTTC; cdr3_aa: CASSYGLARHNEQFF
cdr3_length: 17; v_call: TRBV27; d_call: TRBD2; j_call: TRBJ2-5; clone_size: .; cdr3_nt: TGTGCCAGCAGTATAAGACTAGCGGGAGCGGGTCCAGAGACCCAGTACTTC; cdr3_aa: CASSIRLAGAGPETQYF
cdr3_length: 15; v_call: TRBV24-1; d_call: .; j_call: TRBJ2-3; clone_size: .; cdr3_nt: TGTGCCACCAGTGATCCACAGGGCCCGGGAGATACGCAGTATTTT; cdr3_aa: CATSDPQGPGDTQYF
cdr3_length: 19; v_call: TRBV5-1; d_call: TRBD2; j_call: TRBJ2-1; clone_size: .; cdr3_nt: TGCGCCAGCAGCTTTTGGGGGACTAGCGGGAGCTTCAGGGACAATGAGCAGTTCTTC; cdr3_aa: CASSFWGTSGSFRDNEQFF
cdr3_length: 13; v_call: TRBV2; d_call: .; j_call: TRBJ1-2; clone_size: .; cdr3_nt: TGTGCCATTTCTCCCGGGGGTTTCTATGGCTACACCTTC; cdr3_aa: CAISPGGFYGYTF
cdr3_length: 17; v_call: TRBV2; d_call: TRBD2; j_call: TRBJ2-1; clone_size: .; cdr3_nt: TGTGCCAGAGCTCAGACTAGCGGGAGGAGGTCCTACAATGAGCAGTTCTTC; cdr3_aa: CARAQTSGRRSYNEQFF
cdr3_length: 16; v_call: TRBV2; d_call: .; j_call: TRBJ2-6; clone_size: .; cdr3_nt: TGTGCCAGCAAGAAGGGGCTGACCTCTGGGGCCAACGTCCTGACTTTC; cdr3_aa: CASKKGLTSGANVLTF
cdr3_length: 15; v_call: TRBV5-1; d_call: TRBD1; j_call: TRBJ1-4; clone_size: .; cdr3_nt: TGCGCCAGCAGCCCAAGGGGACAGGGGGGTGAAAAACTGTTTTTT; cdr3_aa: CASSPRGQGGEKLFF
cdr3_length: 16; v_call: TRBV21-1; d_call: .; j_call: TRBJ2-5; clone_size: .; cdr3_nt: TGTGCCAGCAGCGTCCCACTCCGCAGGGCTGAAGAGACCCAGTACTTC; cdr3_aa: CASSVPLRRAEETQYF
cdr3_length: 16; v_call: TRBV7-9; d_call: TRBD2; j_call: TRBJ2-3; clone_size: .; cdr3_nt: TGTGCCAGCAGCTTAGACCTAGCGGGAGGCACAGATACGCAGTATTTT; cdr3_aa: CASSLDLAGGTDTQYF
cdr3_length: 16; v_call: TRBV5-8; d_call: TRBD1; j_call: TRBJ2-5; clone_size: .; cdr3_nt: TGTGCCAGCAGCTTCCTAGGGACAGGGGGTAGCGAGACCCAGTACTTC; cdr3_aa: CASSFLGTGGSETQYF
cdr3_length: 15; v_call: TRBV28; d_call: .; j_call: TRBJ2-3; clone_size: once; cdr3_nt: TGTGCCAGCAGTTTAAGTAGCAGGGGCACAGATACGCAGTATTTT; cdr3_aa: CASSLSSRGTDTQYF
cdr3_length: 15; v_call: TRBV4-2; d_call: .; j_call: TRBJ2-5; clone_size: .; cdr3_nt: TGTGCCAGCAGCCAAGATCCCGGGGGTGGGCAGACCCAGTACTTC; cdr3_aa: CASSQDPGGGQTQYF
cdr3_length: 15; v_call: TRBV5-1; d_call: TRBD2; j_call: TRBJ2-1; clone_size: .; cdr3_nt: TGCGCCAGCAGCTTGCGGCTAGCGGGTATAAATGAGCAGTTCTTC; cdr3_aa: CASSLRLAGINEQFF
cdr3_length: 20; v_call: TRBV5-8; d_call: TRBD2; j_call: TRBJ2-1; clone_size: .; cdr3_nt: TGTGCCAGCAGCTTGGTAGGGACTAGCGGGAGTATGGGGTCCTACAATGAGCAGTTCTTC; cdr3_aa: CASSLVGTSGSMGSYNEQFF
cdr3_length: 17; v_call: TRBV25-1; d_call: TRBD2; j_call: TRBJ2-3; clone_size: .; cdr3_nt: TGTGCCAGCGACGGGACTAGCGGGAGTTACGGCACAGATACGCAGTATTTT; cdr3_aa: CASDGTSGSYGTDTQYF
cdr3_length: 16; v_call: TRBV6-6; d_call: TRBD1; j_call: TRBJ2-5; clone_size: once; cdr3_nt: TGTGCCAGCAGTGGTCCGGGACAGACCGTCCAAGAGACCCAGTACTTC; cdr3_aa: CASSGPGQTVQETQYF
cdr3_length: 14; v_call: TRBV10-3; d_call: .; j_call: TRBJ2-7; clone_size: .; cdr3_nt: TGTGCCATCAGTGTCACGACTGACTCCTACGAGCAGTACTTC; cdr3_aa: CAISVTTDSYEQYF
cdr3_length: 16; v_call: TRBV5-1; d_call: TRBD2; j_call: TRBJ2-7; clone_size: few; cdr3_nt: TGCGCCAGCAGCTTGGGGGGGACTAGCGGCTCCTACGAGCAGTACTTC; cdr3_aa: CASSLGGTSGSYEQYF
cdr3_length: 16; v_call: TRBV28; d_call: .; j_call: TRBJ2-1; clone_size: .; cdr3_nt: TGTGCCAGCCATAGTTCGGCGGGACAGTTCTACAATGAGCAGTTCTTC; cdr3_aa: CASHSSAGQFYNEQFF
cdr3_length: 15; v_call: TRBV7-9; d_call: .; j_call: TRBJ1-2; clone_size: once; cdr3_nt: TGTGCCAGCAGCTTATTGGCACAGGGTCCGTATGGCTACACCTTC; cdr3_aa: CASSLLAQGPYGYTF
cdr3_length: 15; v_call: TRBV18; d_call: .; j_call: TRBJ2-3; clone_size: .; cdr3_nt: TGTGCCAGCTCACCACCAGGGGAGGGCACAGATACGCAGTATTTT; cdr3_aa: CASSPPGEGTDTQYF
cdr3_length: 14; v_call: TRBV6-1; d_call: .; j_call: TRBJ2-1; clone_size: once; cdr3_nt: TGTGCCAGCAGTGAAACTCGGTCGACAGGTGAGCAGTTCTTC; cdr3_aa: CASSETRSTGEQFF
cdr3_length: 16; v_call: TRBV2; d_call: TRBD2; j_call: TRBJ2-1; clone_size: .; cdr3_nt: TGTGCCAGCAGTGGGCTAGCGGGAGGGGGCTACAATGAGCAGTTCTTC; cdr3_aa: CASSGLAGGGYNEQFF
cdr3_length: 11; v_call: TRBV5-4; d_call: .; j_call: TRBJ2-3; clone_size: .; cdr3_nt: TGTGCCAGCAGCCGCCAGGATACGCAGTATTTT; cdr3_aa: CASSRQDTQYF
cdr3_length: 11; v_call: TRBV20-1; d_call: .; j_call: TRBJ1-2; clone_size: once; cdr3_nt: TGCAGTGCTTTAAATAACTATGGCTACACCTTC; cdr3_aa: CSALNNYGYTF
cdr3_length: 18; v_call: TRBV5-6; d_call: .; j_call: TRBJ2-3; clone_size: .; cdr3_nt: TGTGCCAGCAGCTTGGAGGAGGGGGGGTGGCGTGGCACAGATACGCAGTATTTT; cdr3_aa: CASSLEEGGWRGTDTQYF
cdr3_length: 20; v_call: TRBV30; d_call: .; j_call: TRBJ2-4; clone_size: .; cdr3_nt: TGTGCCTGGAGCCCGCAGCACGGACAGGGAGGGTTAGGAGCCAAAAACATTCAGTACTTC; cdr3_aa: CAWSPQHGQGGLGAKNIQYF
cdr3_length: 13; v_call: TRBV10-3; d_call: TRBD2; j_call: TRBJ2-1; clone_size: .; cdr3_nt: TGTGCCACTGCCTTAGCGGGAGGTGATGAGCAGTTCTTC; cdr3_aa: CATALAGGDEQFF
cdr3_length: 14; v_call: TRBV28; d_call: .; j_call: TRBJ1-1; clone_size: once; cdr3_nt: TGTGCCAGCAGTCCCACGCAGGTGCGAACTGAAGCTTTCTTT; cdr3_aa: CASSPTQVRTEAFF
cdr3_length: 15; v_call: TRBV11-2; d_call: .; j_call: TRBJ1-2; clone_size: .; cdr3_nt: TGTGCCAGCAGCAACCCCGGGAGCCCTTTCGGTGGCTACACCTTC; cdr3_aa: CASSNPGSPFGGYTF
cdr3_length: 14; v_call: TRBV6-5; d_call: TRBD2; j_call: TRBJ2-3; clone_size: .; cdr3_nt: TGTGCCAGCGCACGGGAGGGCCGCACAGATACGCAGTATTTT; cdr3_aa: CASAREGRTDTQYF
cdr3_length: 15; v_call: TRBV2; d_call: TRBD1; j_call: TRBJ2-1; clone_size: .; cdr3_nt: TGTGCCAGCAGTGCCCACGGGACAGGGCTGGGTGAGCAGTTCTTC; cdr3_aa: CASSAHGTGLGEQFF
cdr3_length: 14; v_call: TRBV6-6; d_call: TRBD1; j_call: TRBJ2-3; clone_size: .; cdr3_nt: TGTGCCAGCTTGGCCAGGGGGCCTACAGATACGCAGTATTTT; cdr3_aa: CASLARGPTDTQYF
cdr3_length: 14; v_call: TRBV19; d_call: TRBD2; j_call: TRBJ2-3; clone_size: .; cdr3_nt: TGTGCCAGTAGTATTGCGGGAGCTGGAGATACGCAGTATTTT; cdr3_aa: CASSIAGAGDTQYF
cdr3_length: 14; v_call: TRBV4-2; d_call: .; j_call: TRBJ2-1; clone_size: .; cdr3_nt: TGTGCCAGCAGCCAAGATCCACTCTACAATGAGCAGTTCTTC; cdr3_aa: CASSQDPLYNEQFF
cdr3_length: 14; v_call: TRBV7-9; d_call: TRBD1; j_call: TRBJ2-7; clone_size: few; cdr3_nt: TGTGCCAGCAGCTTGGGGACAGGGACCTACGAGCAGTACTTC; cdr3_aa: CASSLGTGTYEQYF
cdr3_length: 16; v_call: TRBV3-1/TRBV3-2; d_call: TRBD2; j_call: TRBJ2-1; clone_size: .; cdr3_nt: TGTGCCAGCAGCCAGAACGGGAGGGCCGATGTAAATGAGCAGTTCTTC; cdr3_aa: CASSQNGRADVNEQFF
cdr3_length: 14; v_call: TRBV19; d_call: TRBD1; j_call: TRBJ1-6; clone_size: .; cdr3_nt: TGTGCCAGTAGCTCCGGGACAGGGAAATCACCCCTCCACTTT; cdr3_aa: CASSSGTGKSPLHF